This TCR beta chain was sequenced during a study of Ad26.COV2.S vaccination and SARS-CoV-2 variants. Findings and caveats of the study: Similar non-spike TCR breadth was observed in recipients of vaccine and of placebo.

Some clones are missing from TCRdb's copy, which holds only in-frame ones; the method was immunoSEQ multiplex PCR. Of 300,000 to 400,000 clones detected, approximately 84% appear once; the ten largest clones hold 2.5% to 3.5%. This clone was counted only a few times. Its antigen is not known. Specified treatment: some 20 received Ad26.COV2.S at low or high dose, single or two shots; 5 received placebo; per-sample allocation not given. Samples analyzed were those drawn on day 63 after the first vaccine or placebo injection. The donor was a Boston adult aged 18-55 years. Germline loops: CDR1 SNHLY, CDR2 FYNNEI. CDR3 length: 15 amino acids. Trimming shortened V by 7 bases and J by 6 bases, and 21 bases separated the two germline ends.

The origin of this receptor is a person aged 18 to 59 who received the Ad26.COV2.S COVID-19 vaccine or a placebo. Specimen: peripheral blood, collected in a trial of Ad26.COV2.S vaccine versus placebo. The chain is built from TRBV2 and TRBJ1-2; a possible D gene is TRBD1 (5 bases). CDR3 DNA sequence: TGTGCCAGCAACTCAAATTTGGGGACTGTGGATGGCTACACCTTC. Its translation is CASNSNLGTVDGYTF.